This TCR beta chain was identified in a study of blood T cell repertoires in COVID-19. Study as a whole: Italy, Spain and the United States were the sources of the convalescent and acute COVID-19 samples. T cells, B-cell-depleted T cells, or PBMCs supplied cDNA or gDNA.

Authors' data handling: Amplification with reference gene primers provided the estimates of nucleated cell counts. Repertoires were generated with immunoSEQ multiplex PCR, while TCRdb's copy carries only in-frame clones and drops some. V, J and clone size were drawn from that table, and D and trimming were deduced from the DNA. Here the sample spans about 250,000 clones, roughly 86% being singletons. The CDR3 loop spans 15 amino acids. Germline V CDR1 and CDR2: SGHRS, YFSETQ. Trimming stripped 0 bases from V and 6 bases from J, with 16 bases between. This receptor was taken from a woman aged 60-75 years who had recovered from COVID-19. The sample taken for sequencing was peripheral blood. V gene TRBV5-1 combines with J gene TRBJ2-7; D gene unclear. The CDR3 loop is CASSLALGQVGEQYF. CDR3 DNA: TGCGCCAGCAGCTTGGCCTTGGGCCAGGTCGGCGAGCAGTACTTC.